This entry concerns a single TCR beta chain. It has no known antigen specificity. The sample holds no much larger clone one base away, and base qualities are not on file. The sample comes from a study of cytomegalovirus exposure and HLA in healthy donors (dated by TCRdb to the late 2010s). Notes on the research overall: An earlier analysis of roughly 500 of the donors reported more than 250 Gb of sequence data and 117 million unique TCR beta sequences from about 180 million T cells. Donor age, sex, ethnicity and CMV serostatus were compiled together with the repertoire data. Four or five DR-DQ haplotypes were treated as single units for association and clustering because of strong linkage in the cohort. In the later analysis, no new phenotypic data were used to find candidate immune exposures; instead, reliance was placed on TCR beta sequences and their occurrence across donors. HLA typing covered class I and class II loci at four-digit resolution. In an earlier analysis of over 550 of the donors, high-throughput TCR beta sequencing was used to judge whether each TCR beta V gene segment behaved as functional or pseudogenic. Among roughly 400 genotyped donors of the cohort, an average of around 250,000 unique TCR beta nucleotide sequences was sequenced per donor, of which approximately 19% were non-productive. In a later analysis, previously published TCR beta repertoires from more than 500 donors were re-analyzed and high-resolution HLA genotyping was added so that TCR occurrence patterns could be studied. All discovery cohort repertoires had been generated on a single sequencing platform. An early release that covered roughly 600 HLA-typed donors contained about 300 gigabases of sequencing data and tens of millions of unique TCR sequences. A later genetic analysis took genome-wide SNP genotypes for about 55% of the roughly 700 donors and used that subset as a discovery cohort. In addition to the first cohort of hundreds of subjects, a separate validation cohort of 130 or so different subjects was used. The study used immunosequencing to profile the T cell repertoires of approximately 640 subjects and linked those repertoires to cytomegalovirus serostatus. The number of typed donors differed by locus: about 629-630 for A, B, C, DRB1 and DQB1; 522 for DQA1; 600 to 610 for DPA1; and roughly 470 for DPB1. The study aimed to test whether signatures of past pathogen exposure could be identified by cataloging public T cell receptors. To predict cytomegalovirus infection status, the study combined high-throughput TCR immunosequencing, statistical association of individual TCRs with disease status, and machine learning. Of the 350 to 450 genotyped donors, 81% were placed in the genetic ancestry cluster associated with self-reported Caucasian donors.

The cohort was made up of several hundred healthy bone marrow donors. All cohort members were sampled while nominally healthy, although unrecorded immune exposures were likely present. The donor tested CMV seronegative, placing the donor among the 300 to 400 seronegative members of the cohort. Every donor gave a peripheral blood sample, and the peripheral blood mononuclear cells from that sample were used for TCR beta sequencing. The Qiagen DNeasy Blood Extraction Kit was used to extract genomic DNA from the blood cell samples. The library was generated by the immunoSEQ multiplex PCR assay. For the multiplex PCR, a mixture combining 60 forward primers for TCR Vbeta segments and 13 reverse primers for TCR Jbeta segments was used. The CDR3 region of rearranged TCR beta genes was amplified from genomic DNA with a multiplex PCR assay. The amplified TCR beta libraries were sequenced on the Illumina HiSeq System as 87-base-pair reads. Per the authors' processing: In a later analysis, around 80 million unique TCR beta chains were counted across the roughly 670 repertoires, and around 10 million of these chains were shared by at least two donors. To remove PCR and sequencing errors, raw reads were error-corrected and collapsed into unique sequences using a nearest-neighbor algorithm that merged closely related sequences. Alignment of CDR3 sequences to IMGT reference sequences was used to assign V, D and J gene segments. For a sequence to be retained, a match of at least six nucleotides to both a V gene segment and a J gene segment was required. A rearrangement counted as productive if the CDR3 had no stop codons and remained in frame with V and J, and every other rearrangement counted as non-productive. Following IMGT convention, CDR3 was defined as the stretch from the second conserved V-encoded cysteine to the conserved J-encoded phenylalanine. In an earlier analysis of 550 to 650 of the donors, sequences lacking an unambiguous match to a single V gene segment were excluded. An earlier analysis of 500 to 600 of the donors classified V segments as functional when productive rearrangements were above 56.7% and as segregating when the standard deviation between donors was above 5%. A statistical classification framework was built for diagnosing cytomegalovirus status from the catalog of TCR beta chain sequences. A later analysis assigned V and J genes by comparing TCR nucleotide sequences with IMGT/GENE-DB human TR gene sequences. A later analysis assigned CDR3 sequences and most-parsimonious VDJ recombination scenarios with the TCRdist pipeline. A later analysis defined each TCR beta chain by its CDR3 amino acid sequence plus V-gene family, and excluded reads lacking a unique V-gene family. To address suspected cross-contamination and a sequencing artifact, a later analysis removed 592 highly shared, low-generation-probability nucleotide sequences. A later analysis calculated a clonal expansion index for each public chain from normalized within-repertoire ranks of inferred template counts. In a later analysis, generation probabilities were computed with a VDJ recombination model fitted to out-of-frame rearrangements, and the resulting probabilities were checked against IGoR. A later analysis scored TCR-TCR, TCR-HLA and TCR-CMV co-occurrence with hypergeometric tests, applying a repertoire-size bias correction to TCR pairs. False discovery rates were estimated in a later analysis by permuting HLA or CMV assignments 20 times. In a later analysis, co-occurring TCRs were grouped with DBSCAN, and TCRdist sequence similarity was added when clustering was performed within HLA-allele-positive subsets. For co-occurrence clustering, repertoires with fewer than 30,000 or more than 120,000 public chains were excluded, along with five repertoires with anomalous nucleotide sharing. Drawn from immuneACCESS, this table holds only the in-frame rearrangements with V and J called that TCRdb kept. Clones are partly lost; checked studies trace under half to an unresolved V gene and leave the rest unexplained. V and J calls and clone size are as listed in that table; D and trimming were resolved from the DNA. Counted in this sample were roughly 220,000 clones; under 85% of them appeared once. Around 1.7% of the sample is in the top ten clones.

Findings and caveats that apply to the study as a whole: A later analysis associated approximately 17,000 TCR beta sequences with specific HLA alleles at a false discovery rate of 0.05. A cluster of highly shared sequence variants was judged likely to represent a technical artifact of the sequencing pipeline. The cohort was sequenced for TCR beta chains only, and without alpha or paired-chain data the features that could be detected were limited. The presence/absence analyses assumed that sequencing depth was roughly uniform across donors, and that assumption may not be true. In an earlier analysis of around 600 of the donors, most TCR beta V segments were observed in productive rearrangements about 90% or about 30% of the time, broadly matching IMGT annotations. According to a later analysis, parvovirus B19, influenza, CMV and Epstein-Barr virus appeared linked to several top co-occurrence clusters. In a later genetic analysis, fewer N-insertions in productive TCRs were reported among donors in an Asian-associated ancestry cluster than the roughly 700-donor mean. Strong co-occurrence of HLA alleles, especially DR and DQ, made assigning TCR associations to individual alleles difficult. A total of roughly 160 TCR beta chains were listed by the study as associated with cytomegalovirus. Across donors, most TCR sequences were observed very rarely, whereas some public TCRs were present in many individuals. In both the original and validation cohorts, the classifier was reported to diagnose cytomegalovirus status with high specificity and sensitivity. In vitro tests confirmed that a few of the cytomegalovirus-associated TCR beta chains recognize cytomegalovirus antigens. Most CMV-associated TCR beta chains appeared to be HLA-restricted in a later analysis, and the HLA associations seemed to be driven largely by CMV exposure. A later analysis found that HLA-associated TCR beta chains were more clonally expanded and had lower generation probabilities than equally common non-associated chains. In a later genetic analysis, a missense DCLRE1C variant was associated with V-gene and J-gene trimming of TCR beta chains, and the association was replicated in an independent cohort. HLA typing was unavailable for some donors at each locus, so association tests used only the typed subset. In a later analysis, the rate of TCR association differed among HLA loci, with DRB1 alleles having the most associated TCRs and HLA-C alleles having the fewest. Correlated functional status among segregating V segments might be attributable to linkage disequilibrium, but an unknown experimental factor could not be ruled out. Because counts were too low, around 17 rarely observed V segments, including chromosome 9 orphons, were left out of the earlier analysis of some 600 of the donors. A further reported finding was that TCR beta sequences accurately predicted the HLA-A and HLA-B alleles for most subjects in the first cohort. According to the authors, the approach could potentially be generalized to other disease states and immunological phenotypes. CMV serostatus was the only immune exposure information available for the cohort.

Sequencing input: PBMCs. This sequence originates from a man between 45 and 60 years old in good health and CMV-seronegative.

The CDR3 here reads CASSEALTEAFF. The DNA reads as follows: TGTGCCAGCAGTGAAGCGTTGACAGAAGCTTTCTTT. The chain couples TRBV6-1 to TRBJ1-1; the D gene lacks a confident call. CDR1 is given as MNHNS and CDR2 as SASEGT, both from the germline V gene. Trimming removed 0 bases from V and 8 bases from J, leaving 7 bases between the germline ends. Counted from cysteine to phenylalanine, this CDR3 has 12 amino acids. The DNA shown is the 36-base CDR3, in frame from base 1.